This TCR beta chain originates from a study of identical twins. This clonotype was counted only a few times. TCRdb processed the 5' RACE reads anew with MiXCR; each CDR3 protein has one entry. The sample contains approximately 890,000 distinct CDR3 sequences, 9% to 15% of which appear only once. The CDR3 is 16 residues long. Germline CDR1 SGHAT, CDR2 FQDESV (reference sequence). The ends were cut back, 4 bases at V and 1 base at J, with 11 bases in the middle. These data also featured in a second study, about yellow fever vaccine responses in identical twins.

This chain uses TRBV11-1 with TRBJ2-6; D is ambiguous. Sequenced input: PBMCs. The receptor was isolated from a woman in her late teens or twenties in good health. CDR3 region: CASSSRVVSGANVLTF. In DNA, the CDR3 is TGTGCCAGCAGCTCTCGAGTCGTATCTGGGGCCAACGTCCTGACTTTC.